This T cell receptor (beta chain) was documented in a study of cytomegalovirus exposure and HLA in healthy donors. Study-level results: The study carried out a later analysis of TCR beta sequences. It associated some 17,000 of them with specific HLA alleles at a false discovery rate of 0.05.

Trimming shortened V by 1 base and J by 6 bases, and 12 bases separated the two germline ends. Germline lookup yields CDR1 LNHNV and CDR2 YYDKDF (reference sequence). The CDR3 length is 14 residues. The study ran its PCR with 60 Vbeta and 13 Jbeta primers. Using immunoSEQ multiplex PCR, the repertoire was profiled, and TCRdb retains in-frame clones only, with some absent. The sample records around 190,000 clones, 79% being singletons. Points on this clone: Its cognate antigen is unknown.

This rearrangement joins TRBV15 to TRBJ1-2; the D is unclear. The sequencing sample was made of PBMCs. The origin of this receptor is a woman aged 25 to 39 in good health and CMV-seropositive. Written as DNA, the CDR3 is TGTGCCACCAGCAGAGCTATGGATACAGATGGCTACACCTTC. This codes for CATSRAMDTDGYTF.